The 15 T cell receptor beta chains below all came from one sample that was sequenced in a study of shared clonotypes between healthy human individuals. TCRdb's copy holds only in-frame clones and misses some; the assay was immunoSEQ multiplex PCR. The sample yields approximately 2,000,000 clones, 85% to 95% seen once. The sequenced sample was naive CD4+ T cells from PBMCs. Subset meaning: CD45RA+ positively selected. The receptors stem from a man younger than 35 in good health. Some clones in this sample may be carry-over from other donors' samples.

As for this clone: This specimen includes other DNA sequences encoding the same CDR3. The chain recombines TRBV5-6 with TRBJ2-7; unclear D gene. CDR3 length: 14 residues. V lost 2 bases and J 1 base, leaving 10 bases between the germline ends. Germline V CDR1 and CDR2: SGHDT, YYEEEE. CDR3 sequence: CASSFTASSYEQYF. For the CDR3, the DNA is TGTGCCAGCAGCTTTACAGCAAGTTCCTACGAGCAGTACTTC.

The rearrangement links TRBV28 to TRBJ1-2; 9 nucleotides align to TRBD1. Germline assignment: CDR1 MDHEN and CDR2 SYDVKM. CDR3 length equals 15 residues. V gave up 6 bases and J gave up 4 bases; unmatched junction bases: 9. As DNA, the CDR3 is TGTGCCAGCAGCAAGGGACAGGGAGGGGTCTATGGCTACACCTTC. This codes for CASSKGQGGVYGYTF.

This rearrangement joins TRBV5-1 to TRBJ2-1, with 9 bases matching TRBD1. Trimming at V came to 4 bases and at J to 10 bases, leaving 12 bases not matched to a gene. There are 15 residues in the CDR3. Germline V gives CDR1 SGHRS, CDR2 YFSETQ. The CDR3 is CASSRSPGQGLEQFF. The DNA for the CDR3 is TGCGCCAGCAGCCGCTCGCCGGGACAGGGACTAGAGCAGTTCTTC. The variable domain in full, completed from reference TRBV5-1 and TRBJ2-1, reads KAGVTQTPRYLIKTRGQQVTLSCSPISGHRSVSWYQQTPGQGLQFLFEYFSETQRNKGNFPGRFSGRQFSNSRSEMNVSTLELGDSALYLCASSRSPGQGLEQFFGPGTRLTVL.

The chain employs TRBV2 and TRBJ2-7, with D maybe TRBD2 (6 bases). Trimming removed 4 bases at V and 1 base at J, with 11 bases between. CDR1 SNHLY and CDR2 FYNNEI come from the germline V gene. The CDR3 is 14 residues long. The CDR3 here is CASSGGRLSYEQYF. In DNA, the CDR3 is TGTGCCAGCAGTGGAGGGAGGCTGTCCTACGAGCAGTACTTC.

As to this clone: A junction boundary mismatches the germline segment, possibly from a read error. The rearrangement joins TRBV28 to TRBJ2-7; TRBD1 aligns across 7 bases. The length of the CDR3 is 16 residues. Germline lookup yields CDR1 MDHEN and CDR2 SYDVKM. CDR3 region: CASSPLSGQVSNEQYF. CDR3 sequence (DNA): TGTGCCAGCAGTCCCCTATCCGGACAGGTCTCCAACGAGCAGTACTTC.

The table lists this clone with a count of one. The rearrangement links TRBV19 to TRBJ2-2; the D gene is possibly TRBD2 (5 bases). Germline V gene data show CDR1 as LNHDA and CDR2 as SQIVND (reference sequence). This CDR3 spans 14 amino acids. Trimming stripped 1 base from V and 6 bases from J, with 9 bases between. The CDR3 coding sequence is TGTGCCAGTAGTATAGGGGAGATGGCCGGGGAGCTGTTTTTT. It encodes CASSIGEMAGELFF.

The genes are TRBV20-1 and TRBJ1-2; D remains unclear. CDR3 length equals 10 residues. V shed 4 bases and J shed 2 bases, with 2 bases lying between them. CDR1 is DFQATT, CDR2 SNEGSKA, per germline (reference sequence). This CDR3 reads CSAINYGYTF. The CDR3 nucleotides are TGCAGTGCTATAAACTATGGCTACACCTTC.

The V gene is TRBV28, the J gene TRBJ2-1, with TRBD2 identical over 9 bases. V was pared by 4 bases and J by 6 bases, with 10 bases of the junction left unmatched. The CDR3 has 16 residues. Germline V gene lookup returns CDR1 MDHEN and CDR2 SYDVKM. The CDR3 reads CASSSSRGRAVNEQFF. CDR3 sequence (DNA): TGTGCCAGCAGTTCCTCGCGCGGGAGGGCCGTCAATGAGCAGTTCTTC. The full variable domain, in which reference TRBV28 and TRBJ2-1 provide the parts outside the CDR3, is DVKVTQSSRYLVKRTGEKVFLECVQDMDHENMFWYRQDPGLGLRLIYFSYDVKMKEKGDIPEGYSVSREKKERFSLILESASTNQTSMYLCASSSSRGRAVNEQFFGPGTRLTVL.

V and J are TRBV4-3 and TRBJ2-5; TRBD2 agrees at 8 bases. This CDR3 contains 18 residues. From germline, CDR1 is LGHNA and CDR2 YSLEER. V dropped 0 bases and J dropped 5; count of bases not matched to a gene: 14. As DNA, the CDR3 is TGCGCCAGCAGCCAAGATCTAGATACGGGAGGGCGGGTGGAGACCCAGTACTTC. It encodes CASSQDLDTGGRVETQYF.

The genes are TRBV11-2 and TRBJ2-6; perhaps TRBD1 as D (6 bases). Trimming cost V 4 bases and J 0 bases, with 10 bases left between them. The CDR3 has 16 residues. Germline-derived CDR1 and CDR2 are SGHAT and FQNNGV. This CDR3 reads CASSYRVFSGANVLTF. The CDR3 coding sequence is TGTGCCAGCAGCTACAGGGTTTTCTCTGGGGCCAACGTCCTGACTTTC.

To note about this clone: Other DNA sequences within the sample encode an identical CDR3. The chain joins TRBV9 to TRBJ1-1; the D is unclear. This CDR3 has 13 residues. The germline V and J ends were trimmed by 0 bases and 2 bases, with 5 bases remaining between them. The germline V gene has CDR1 SGDLS and CDR2 YYNGEE. CDR3 amino acids: CASSVAINTEAFF. DNA of the CDR3: TGTGCCAGCAGCGTAGCAATAAACACTGAAGCTTTCTTT.

The V call is TRBV6-6, the J call TRBJ1-2; 10 bases agree with TRBD1. The germline gives CDR1 MNHNY, CDR2 SVGAGI (reference sequence). This CDR3 spans 15 amino acids. V was pared by 7 bases and J by 5 bases, with 10 bases of the junction left unmatched. CDR3 sequence: CASTIFRDRGYGYTF. DNA for the CDR3: TGTGCCAGCACGATTTTCCGGGACAGGGGTTATGGCTACACCTTC.

V and J are TRBV5-1 and TRBJ1-4; unclear D gene. CDR1 is SGHRS and CDR2 is YFSETQ in the germline V gene. Trimming removed 4 bases from V and 8 bases from J, with 12 bases in between. CDR3 length: 13 amino acids. As DNA, the CDR3 is TGCGCCAGCAGCCGAATAGTCGGGGAAAAACTGTTTTTT. It is translated as CASSRIVGEKLFF.

This chain joins TRBV11-2 and TRBJ2-3; D remains ambiguous. Deletions cut 5 bases from V and 6 bases from J, with 12 bases between. Germline values: CDR1 SGHAT, CDR2 FQNNGV. The CDR3 sequence is 13 residues long. For the CDR3, the DNA is TGTGCCAGCAGCCTACAGCTCATGGATACGCAGTATTTT. It specifies CASSLQLMDTQYF.

Concerning this clone: Other DNA sequences from this sample encode an identical CDR3 as well. V usage is TRBV5-4 and J usage is TRBJ2-7; D is unresolved. The CDR3 totals 14 residues. Trimming took 1 base from V and 0 from J, leaving 8 bases between them. The V gene's germline CDR1 is SGHNT and CDR2 YYREEE (reference sequence). Written as DNA, the CDR3 is TGTGCCAGCAGCTTGCTCGGCGGCTCCTACGAGCAGTACTTC. This gives the protein CASSLLGGSYEQYF.